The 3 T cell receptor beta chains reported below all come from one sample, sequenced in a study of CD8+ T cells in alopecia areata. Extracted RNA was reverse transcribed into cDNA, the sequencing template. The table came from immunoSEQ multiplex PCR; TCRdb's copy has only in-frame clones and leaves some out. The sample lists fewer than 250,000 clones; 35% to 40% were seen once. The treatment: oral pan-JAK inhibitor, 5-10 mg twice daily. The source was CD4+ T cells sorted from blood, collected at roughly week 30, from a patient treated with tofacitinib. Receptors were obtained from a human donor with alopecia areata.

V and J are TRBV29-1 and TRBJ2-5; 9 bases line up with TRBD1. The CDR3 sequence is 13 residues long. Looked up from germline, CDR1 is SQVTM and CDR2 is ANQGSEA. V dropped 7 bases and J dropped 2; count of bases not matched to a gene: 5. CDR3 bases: TGCAGCGATGTACAGGGGGCACAAGAGACCCAGTACTTC. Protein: CSDVQGAQETQYF.

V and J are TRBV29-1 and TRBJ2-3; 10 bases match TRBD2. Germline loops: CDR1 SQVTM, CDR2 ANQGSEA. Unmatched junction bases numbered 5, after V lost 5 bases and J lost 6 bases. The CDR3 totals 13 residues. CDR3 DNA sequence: TGCAGCGTTAGCGGGAGGGCCATGGATACGCAGTATTTT. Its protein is CSVSGRAMDTQYF.

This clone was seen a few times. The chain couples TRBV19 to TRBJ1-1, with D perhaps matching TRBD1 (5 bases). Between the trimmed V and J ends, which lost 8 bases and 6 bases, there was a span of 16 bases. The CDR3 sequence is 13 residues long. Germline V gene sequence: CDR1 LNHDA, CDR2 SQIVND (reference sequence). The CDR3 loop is CASVGAWGSEAFF. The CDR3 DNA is TGTGCCAGTGTAGGGGCCTGGGGCTCTGAAGCTTTCTTT. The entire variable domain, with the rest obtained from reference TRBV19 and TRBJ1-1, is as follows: DGGITQSPKYLFRKEGQNVTLSCEQNLNHDAMYWYRQDPGQGLRLIYYSQIVNDFQKGDIAEGYSVSREKKESFPLTVTSAQKNPTAFYLCASVGAWGSEAFFGQGTRLTVV.